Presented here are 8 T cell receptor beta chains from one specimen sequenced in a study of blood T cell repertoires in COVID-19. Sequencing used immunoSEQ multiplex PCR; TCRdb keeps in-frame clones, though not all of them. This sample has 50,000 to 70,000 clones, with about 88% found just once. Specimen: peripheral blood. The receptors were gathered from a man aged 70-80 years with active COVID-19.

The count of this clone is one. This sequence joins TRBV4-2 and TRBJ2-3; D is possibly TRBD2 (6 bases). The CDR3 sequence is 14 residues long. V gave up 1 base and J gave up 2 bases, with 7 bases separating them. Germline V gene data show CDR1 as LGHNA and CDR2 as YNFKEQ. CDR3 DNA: TGTGCCAGCAGCCAAGGGGACTTCACAGATACGCAGTATTTT. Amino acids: CASSQGDFTDTQYF.

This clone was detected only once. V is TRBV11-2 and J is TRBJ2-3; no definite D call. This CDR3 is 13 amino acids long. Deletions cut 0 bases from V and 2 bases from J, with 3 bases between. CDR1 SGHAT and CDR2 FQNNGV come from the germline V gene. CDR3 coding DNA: TGTGCCAGCAGCTTAGACGTCACAGATACGCAGTATTTT. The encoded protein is CASSLDVTDTQYF.

CDR3 residues: CASSQTSGGFNEQFF. In DNA form, the CDR3 reads TGTGCCAGCAGCCAAACTAGCGGGGGCTTCAATGAGCAGTTCTTC. This chain joins TRBV6-2 or TRBV6-3 and TRBJ2-1; 11 bases map to TRBD2. This CDR3 region has 15 residues. Germline assignment: CDR1 MNHEY and CDR2 SVGEGT. With V trimmed by 6 bases and J by 6 bases, 7 bases remained unmatched.

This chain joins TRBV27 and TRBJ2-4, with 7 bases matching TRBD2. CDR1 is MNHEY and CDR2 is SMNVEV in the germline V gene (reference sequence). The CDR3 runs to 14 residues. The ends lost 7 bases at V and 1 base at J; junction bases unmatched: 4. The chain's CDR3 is CASTPGGAKNIQYF. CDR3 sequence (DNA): TGTGCCAGCACCCCCGGGGGGGCCAAAAACATTCAGTACTTC.

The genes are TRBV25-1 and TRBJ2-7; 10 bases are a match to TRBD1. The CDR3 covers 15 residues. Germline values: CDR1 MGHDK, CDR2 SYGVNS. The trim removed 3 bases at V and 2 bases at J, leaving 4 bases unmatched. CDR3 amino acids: CASSDPGQGTYEQYF. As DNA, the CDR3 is TGTGCCAGCAGTGATCCGGGACAGGGGACCTACGAGCAGTACTTC.

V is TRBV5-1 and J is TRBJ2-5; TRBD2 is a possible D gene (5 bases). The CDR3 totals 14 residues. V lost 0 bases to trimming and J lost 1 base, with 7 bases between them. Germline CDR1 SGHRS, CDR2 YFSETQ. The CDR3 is CASSLGLAQETQYF. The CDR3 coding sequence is TGCGCCAGCAGCTTGGGGCTAGCCCAAGAGACCCAGTACTTC.

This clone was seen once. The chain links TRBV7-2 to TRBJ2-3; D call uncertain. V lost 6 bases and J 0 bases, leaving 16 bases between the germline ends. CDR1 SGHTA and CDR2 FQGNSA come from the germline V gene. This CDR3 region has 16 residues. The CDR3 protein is CASSRSRTSSTDTQYF. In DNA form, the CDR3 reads TGTGCCAGCAGTCGATCCAGAACCTCTAGCACAGATACGCAGTATTTT.

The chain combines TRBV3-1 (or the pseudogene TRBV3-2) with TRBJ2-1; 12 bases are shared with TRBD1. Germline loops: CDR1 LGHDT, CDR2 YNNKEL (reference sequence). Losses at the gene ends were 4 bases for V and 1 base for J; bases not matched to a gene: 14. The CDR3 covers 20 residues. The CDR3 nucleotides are TGTGCCAGCAGCCTAATTTATACCGGGACAGGGGGCTTATCCTACAATGAGCAGTTCTTC. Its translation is CASSLIYTGTGGLSYNEQFF.